This T cell receptor beta chain was sequenced in a study of blood T cell repertoires in COVID-19. Across the study: Whether acute or convalescent, the COVID-19 samples came from the United States, Italy and Spain. T cells, B-cell-depleted T cells, or PBMCs supplied cDNA or gDNA.

The repertoire was sequenced with immunoSEQ multiplex PCR; TCRdb's copy has only in-frame clones and lacks some. The sample consists of under 40,000 clones, more than 80% of them appearing once. The material sequenced was peripheral blood. The sequence was obtained from a woman in her sixties or seventies with acute or convalescent COVID-19.

The CDR3 sequence is CASSEIARGEKLFF. The CDR3 nucleotides are TGTGCCAGCAGTGAAATAGCCAGGGGAGAAAAACTGTTTTTT. This rearrangement joins TRBV2 to TRBJ1-4; D is perhaps TRBD1 (6 bases). CDR1 SNHLY and CDR2 FYNNEI come from the germline V gene. V lost 2 bases, J lost 8 bases, and 12 bases lay in between. CDR3 size: 14 residues.